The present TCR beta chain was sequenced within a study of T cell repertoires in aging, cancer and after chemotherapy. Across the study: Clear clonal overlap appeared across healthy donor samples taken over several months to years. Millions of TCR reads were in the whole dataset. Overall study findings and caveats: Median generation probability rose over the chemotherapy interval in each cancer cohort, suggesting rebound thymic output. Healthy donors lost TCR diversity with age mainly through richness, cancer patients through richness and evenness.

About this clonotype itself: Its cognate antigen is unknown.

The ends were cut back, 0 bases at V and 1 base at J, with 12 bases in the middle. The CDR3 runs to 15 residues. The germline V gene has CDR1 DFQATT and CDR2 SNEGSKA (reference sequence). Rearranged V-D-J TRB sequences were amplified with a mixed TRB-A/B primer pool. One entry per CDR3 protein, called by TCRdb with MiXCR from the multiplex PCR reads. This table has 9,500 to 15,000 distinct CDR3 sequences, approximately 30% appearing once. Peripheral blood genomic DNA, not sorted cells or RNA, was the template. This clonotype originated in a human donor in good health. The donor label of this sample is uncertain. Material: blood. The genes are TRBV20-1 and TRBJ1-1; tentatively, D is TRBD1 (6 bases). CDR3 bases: TGCAGTGCTAGAGACCCGAGGGGGAGGAACACTGAAGCTTTCTTT. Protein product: CSARDPRGRNTEAFF.